This T cell receptor beta chain is from a study of regulatory T cells in long-lasting Graves disease. This clonotype was detected ten times or more. Germline V gene lookup returns CDR1 SGHAT and CDR2 FQDESV (reference sequence). V shed 5 bases, J shed 5 bases, and the junction held 7 bases outside the gene matches. The CDR3 has 16 residues. Time point: persistent/refractory GD, antithyroid drugs over 5 years with positive TRAb. The TCR library was made from RNA that had been extracted from PBMCs in TRIzol. The authors drew about 9 milliliters of peripheral blood into EDTA tubes. Researchers made TCR beta libraries by using iRepertoire HTBI primers and running Arm-PCR on CDR3 regions. Using its own MiXCR run on the multiplex PCR reads, TCRdb lists one record per CDR3 protein. The table has a few hundred thousand distinct CDR3 sequences, around 20% seen once; the top ten hold around 26%.

This sequence was found in a female donor with Graves disease. The sample in question was peripheral blood mononuclear cells (PBMCs), obtained when the disease was refractory, from a patient treated with antithyroid drugs. J is TRBJ2-5 and V is TRBV11-1; 14 nucleotides agree with TRBD2. The CDR3 DNA reads as TGTGCCAGCAGCATCGGGACTAGCGGGAGTAGTGAGACCCAGTACTTC. Its protein product is CASSIGTSGSSETQYF.